This T cell receptor beta chain stems from a study of response to subunit inactivated influenza vaccine. TCRdb reprocessed the RT-PCR reads with MiXCR, giving one entry per CDR3 protein. Altogether some 200,000 distinct CDR3 sequences are present, about 12% being singletons, with the ten largest covering about 29%. With 3 bases clipped from V and 7 bases from J, the junction kept 7 bases outside the gene matches. Germline loops: CDR1 MNHEY, CDR2 SMNVEV (reference sequence). The length of the CDR3 is 15 residues. These data were likewise used in another study, on T cells expressing NK-cell markers. That source adds: 5'RACE template switching with UMIs produced the TCR beta cDNA.

This clonotype was sampled from a man aged 50-60 years who received an inactivated influenza vaccine. The chain combines TRBV27 with TRBJ2-3, with 10 bases fitting TRBD2. Sample: CD8+ T cells sorted from PBMCs, taken roughly 13 days after vaccination. The CDR3 nucleotides read TGTGCCAGCAGTTTGGGAGCGGGAGGGCCGTATACGCAGTATTTT. Its protein is CASSLGAGGPYTQYF.